What follows are 28 T cell receptor beta chains derived from one specimen sequenced in a study of vaccination and CD4 T cells after COVID-19. Treatment: approximately 9-day PBMC culture with coronavirus spike peptide pools or control peptides (ViraFEST assay). Sequenced with the Oncomine TCR Beta short-read assay was DNA taken from cultured CD4+ T cells. Via MiXCR, TCRdb re-called the PCR reads, giving one row per CDR3 protein. The table has some 16,000 distinct CDR3 sequences, 44% seen once. Their target antigens are unknown. The sequencing here drew on CD4+ T cells from blood, cultured in vitro, taken after SARS-CoV-2 vaccination. The receptor source for this set is a human donor who had recovered from COVID-19.

On this clonotype: A junction boundary mismatches the germline segment, possibly from a read error. The chain has TRBV11-2 and TRBJ2-1; 7 nucleotides line up with TRBD2. This CDR3 region has 17 residues. Germline lookup yields CDR1 SGHAT and CDR2 FQNNGV. Here the CDR3 reads CASSLDHQRGPYNVQFF. The CDR3 coding sequence is TGTGCCAGCAGCTTAGACCACCAGCGGGGCCCTTACAATGTGCAGTTCTTC. The full variable domain, rest sourced from reference TRBV11-2 and TRBJ2-1, is EAGVAQSPRYKIIEKRQSVAFWCNPISGHATLYWYQQILGQGPKLLIQFQNNGVVDDSQLPKDRFSAERLKGVDSTLKIQPAKLEDSAVYLCASSLDHQRGPYNVQFFGPGTRLTVL.

The CDR3 here is CAWTIGTDTQYF. The CDR3 region has the DNA TGTGCCTGGACTATAGGGACAGATACGCAGTATTTT. V is TRBV30 and J is TRBJ2-3, with D unresolved. Germline CDR1 GTSNPN, CDR2 SVGIG (reference sequence). V gave up 4 bases and J gave up 3 bases, with 8 bases separating them. The CDR3 runs 12 residues.

The gene calls are TRBV10-2 and TRBJ2-2; D not certain. The CDR3 loop spans 13 amino acids. The germline gives CDR1 WSHSY, CDR2 SAAADI. Trimming shortened V by 2 bases and J by 8 bases, and 9 bases separated the two germline ends. The CDR3 sequence: CASSEKLLGELFF. CDR3 in DNA: TGCGCCAGCAGTGAGAAGCTATTGGGGGAGCTGTTTTTT.

This clonotype was seen only once. The rearrangement links TRBV25-1 to TRBJ2-7; 7 bases align to TRBD1. The germline CDR1 and CDR2 sequences are MGHDK and SYGVNS. J lost 6 bases, V lost 4 bases, and 9 bases had no gene match. This CDR3 region has 14 residues. The CDR3 DNA follows: TGTGCCAGCAGTGTAGGGGGCGCATGGTTCGAGCAGTACTTC. This sequence encodes CASSVGGAWFEQYF.

This clonotype was detected only a few times. The genes are TRBV20-1 and TRBJ2-5; either TRBD1 or TRBD2 may fit D (5 bases each). Trimming shortened V by 3 bases and J by 5 bases, and 10 bases separated the two germline ends. This CDR3 has 12 amino acids. Germline V gives CDR1 DFQATT, CDR2 SNEGSKA (reference sequence). The CDR3 coding sequence is TGCAGTGCTAGTGGGGGTCGGGAGACCCAGTACTTC. Amino acids: CSASGGRETQYF.

This clonotype was counted between two and nine times. The chain is built from TRBV5-4 and TRBJ2-4; the match to TRBD1 covers 7 bases. Germline CDR1 SGHNT, CDR2 YYREEE (reference sequence). V lost 4 bases to trimming and J lost 8 bases; unmatched junction nucleotides: 6. The CDR3 contains 13 residues. The CDR3 is CASSTQGKDIQYF. The CDR3 bases are TGTGCCAGCAGCACACAGGGGAAGGACATTCAGTACTTC.

The genes are TRBV28 and TRBJ1-2; the match to TRBD1 covers 7 bases. Per germline, CDR1 MDHEN and CDR2 SYDVKM. This CDR3 has 18 residues. V lost 5 bases and J lost 7; bases outside the gene matches: 22. CDR3 loop: CASSGRSGGGAAPFGYTF. CDR3 sequence (DNA): TGTGCCAGCAGTGGACGGTCTGGAGGGGGCGCCGCTCCTTTTGGCTACACCTTC.

This clonotype was counted a single time. This chain connects TRBV7-6 to TRBJ2-5; TRBD1 is a possible D gene (6 bases). CDR3 length equals 11 residues. In germline, CDR1 is SGHVS, CDR2 FNYEAQ. V lost 5 bases and J 5 bases, leaving 6 bases between the germline ends. CDR3 nucleotides: TGTGCCAGCAGCGACAGGGAGACCCAGTACTTC. It encodes CASSDRETQYF. The variable domain in full, completed from reference TRBV7-6 and TRBJ2-5, reads GAGVSQSPRYKVTKRGQDVALRCDPISGHVSLYWYRQALGQGPEFLTYFNYEAQQDKSGLPNDRFSAERPEGSISTLTIQRTEQRDSAMYRCASSDRETQYFGPGTRLLVL.

The V and J genes are TRBV24-1 and TRBJ2-2; perhaps TRBD1 as D (6 bases). V dropped 10 bases and J dropped 0 bases, with 11 bases sitting between them. The CDR3 has 14 amino acids. In germline, CDR1 is KGHDR, CDR2 SFDVKD. The CDR3 DNA reads TGTGCCACAGGGGGATGGACGAACACCGGGGAGCTGTTTTTT. This encodes CATGGWTNTGELFF.

The chain carries TRBV6-1 and TRBJ2-3; 8 nucleotides agree with TRBD2. V lost 6 bases, J lost 2 bases, and 10 bases stayed unmatched. CDR3 size: 16 residues. The germline CDR1 and CDR2 sequences are MNHNS and SASEGT. The CDR3 DNA reads TGTGCCAGCAGGAGTCGGGGGGGACCCCCCACAGATACGCAGTATTTT. Translating it yields CASRSRGGPPTDTQYF.

This clonotype turned up a few times. The gene calls are TRBV4-1 and TRBJ2-5; D not certain. Germline V gene lookup returns CDR1 MGHRA and CDR2 YSYEKL. This CDR3 has 14 residues. Trimming took off 1 base at V and 4 bases at J, with 10 bases between the two ends. The CDR3 sequence: CASSQVAFLETQYF. CDR3 nucleotides: TGCGCCAGCAGCCAAGTTGCGTTCTTAGAGACCCAGTACTTC.

This clonotype was seen a handful of times. The chain carries TRBV11-3 and TRBJ2-5; maybe TRBD1 (6 bases). The CDR3 runs to 15 residues. The germline gives CDR1 SGHNT, CDR2 YENEEA. V lost 2 bases to trimming and J lost 2 bases, with 12 bases between them. In DNA form, the CDR3 reads TGTGCCAGCAGCTTAAGACAGGCACCTCAAGAGACCCAGTACTTC. Translated, it gives CASSLRQAPQETQYF.

This chain connects TRBV11-3 to TRBJ2-7; D is perhaps TRBD1 (6 bases). V was trimmed by 4 bases and J by 4 bases, leaving 11 bases between them. Looked up from germline, CDR1 is SGHNT and CDR2 is YENEEA. The CDR3 runs 13 residues. In nucleotides, the CDR3 is TGTGCCAGCAGCTCCGACCAGGGGTACGAGCAGTACTTC. Amino acid sequence: CASSSDQGYEQYF.

This clonotype was detected only a few times. V gene TRBV21-1 combines with J gene TRBJ2-7; the listed D gene, TRBD1, was not tested against the DNA. TRBV21-1 is deemed a pseudogene. The CDR3 is made up of 14 amino acids. This CDR3 reads CASSKEGGGYEQYF. The CDR3 DNA is TGTGCCAGCAGCAAAGAGGGGGGCGGCTACGAGCAGTACTTC.

The chain carries TRBV19 and TRBJ2-5; tentative D call: TRBD1 (5 bases). V lost 0 bases to trimming and J lost 5 bases, with 16 bases between them. This CDR3 spans 16 amino acids. The V gene's germline CDR1 is LNHDA and CDR2 SQIVND (reference sequence). The CDR3 DNA follows: TGTGCCAGTAGTATAGATAGGTGGGCGGCAGGGGAGACCCAGTACTTC. Its protein product is CASSIDRWAAGETQYF.

This clonotype was counted between two and nine times. The chain employs TRBV20-1 and TRBJ1-5, with D unclear. Germline V lookup: CDR1 DFQATT, CDR2 SNEGSKA (reference sequence). The V end lost 2 bases, the J end lost 3 bases, and 17 bases lay between the germline ends. This CDR3 contains 16 residues. The CDR3: CSARQSLGIHNQPQHF. Here the CDR3 DNA reads TGCAGTGCTAGACAGTCCCTCGGTATTCACAATCAGCCCCAGCATTTT.

The rearrangement joins TRBV19 to TRBJ1-1; tentative D call: TRBD1 (5 bases). Germline V CDR1 and CDR2: LNHDA, SQIVND (reference sequence). Trimming stripped 1 base from V and 1 base from J, with 10 bases between. The CDR3 covers 15 residues. The CDR3 here is CASSIVAGSNTEAFF. Written as DNA, the CDR3 is TGTGCCAGTAGTATAGTGGCAGGGTCGAACACTGAAGCTTTCTTT. The variable domain in full, with the rest retrieved from reference TRBV19 and TRBJ1-1, is DGGITQSPKYLFRKEGQNVTLSCEQNLNHDAMYWYRQDPGQGLRLIYYSQIVNDFQKGDIAEGYSVSREKKESFPLTVTSAQKNPTAFYLCASSIVAGSNTEAFFGQGTRLTVV.

The chain combines TRBV4-3 with TRBJ2-7, with unresolved D. V was trimmed by 2 bases and J by 1 base, leaving 9 bases between them. The CDR3 runs 14 residues. CDR1 is LGHNA, CDR2 YSLEER, per germline. The CDR3 DNA is TGCGCCAGCAGCCAATCATATGGTTCCTACGAGCAGTACTTC. It encodes CASSQSYGSYEQYF.

In this sample, this clonotype is medium-sized. The genes are TRBV7-2 and TRBJ2-4; no clear D. This CDR3 comprises 16 residues. Germline lookup yields CDR1 SGHTA and CDR2 FQGNSA. V lost 3 bases to trimming and J lost 0 bases, with 12 bases between them. The CDR3 spells CASSLDLTLAKNIQYF. In nucleotides, the CDR3 is TGTGCCAGCAGCTTGGATTTAACACTAGCCAAAAACATTCAGTACTTC.

The V gene is TRBV4-3, the J gene TRBJ2-5, with TRBD1 as a possible D gene (6 bases). V lost 1 base and J 4 bases, leaving 10 bases between the germline ends. The germline V gene has CDR1 LGHNA and CDR2 YSLEER. The CDR3 has 14 residues. The chain's CDR3 is CASSQATGGETQYF. CDR3 coding DNA: TGCGCCAGCAGCCAAGCGACAGGCGGAGAGACCCAGTACTTC.

The chain combines TRBV20-1 with TRBJ1-5, with 9 bases identical to TRBD1. Germline V gene lookup returns CDR1 DFQATT and CDR2 SNEGSKA (reference sequence). The CDR3 has 17 residues. V dropped 0 bases and J dropped 5; count of bases not matched to a gene: 11. The CDR3: CSARDGLDRGGDQPQHF. The DNA of the CDR3 is TGCAGTGCTAGAGATGGCTTGGACAGGGGAGGGGATCAGCCCCAGCATTTT.

This clonotype was picked up one time. This sequence joins TRBV12-3 or TRBV12-4 and TRBJ2-5; D is perhaps TRBD1 or TRBD2 (5 bases each). The CDR3 runs to 14 residues. The V gene lost 5 bases and the J gene lost 0 bases, with 10 bases spanning the gap. The CDR3 DNA sequence: TGTGCCAGCAGTCCATCGGGACACCAAGAGACCCAGTACTTC. Protein sequence: CASSPSGHQETQYF.

This clonotype was recorded a few times. The chain carries TRBV7-2 and TRBJ2-5; no definite D call. CDR1 is SGHTA and CDR2 is FQGNSA in the germline V gene. V lost 4 bases and J lost 2, with 5 bases in between. CDR3 length equals 12 residues. In nucleotides, the CDR3 is TGTGCCAGCAGCTCCGTACAAGAGACCCAGTACTTC. Its protein product is CASSSVQETQYF.

The J gene is TRBJ2-3, the V gene TRBV6-2 or TRBV6-3, with TRBD2 matching over 8 bases. Germline V gene lookup returns CDR1 MNHEY and CDR2 SVGEGT. The CDR3 has 16 residues. After removal of 6 bases from V and 1 base from J, the junction contained 9 bases not matched to a gene. The CDR3 spells CASSPPGGGGTDTQYF. The CDR3 region has the DNA TGTGCCAGCAGCCCCCCGGGGGGGGGTGGCACAGATACGCAGTATTTT.

This clonotype was seen a handful of times. The rearrangement links TRBV20-1 to TRBJ2-7; D is ambiguous. Germline assignment: CDR1 DFQATT and CDR2 SNEGSKA (reference sequence). The length of the CDR3 is 14 residues. The V and J ends lost 1 base and 4 bases respectively, with 14 bases between them. The CDR3 coding sequence is TGCAGTGCTAGAGGGACCGTTGATACATACGAGCAGTACTTC. Translation gives CSARGTVDTYEQYF.

This clonotype was observed a few times. The rearrangement uses TRBV24-1 and TRBJ2-3; 9 bases line up with TRBD2. The CDR3 loop spans 19 amino acids. Trimming cost V 2 bases and J 4 bases; bases outside gene matches: 15. Germline CDR1 KGHDR, CDR2 SFDVKD. The CDR3 region is CATSDYNHQTSGSSDTQYF. CDR3 DNA sequence: TGTGCCACCAGTGATTACAACCACCAGACTAGCGGTTCCTCAGATACGCAGTATTTT.

This chain links TRBV7-8 with TRBJ1-6; D is unclear. V gave up 6 bases and J gave up 1 base, with 16 bases separating them. This CDR3 spans 17 amino acids. Germline loops: CDR1 SGHVS, CDR2 FQNEAQ. CDR3 protein: CASRPLWTESYNSPLHF. In nucleotides, the CDR3 is TGTGCCAGCAGGCCTTTGTGGACGGAGTCCTATAATTCACCCCTCCACTTT.

The chain is built from TRBV7-8 and TRBJ2-7, with D possibly being TRBD1 or TRBD2 (5 bases each). The CDR3 spans 15 residues. Germline assignment: CDR1 SGHVS and CDR2 FQNEAQ. V lost 4 bases to trimming and J lost 2 bases, with 15 bases between them. CDR3 loop: CASSSYGTGTYEQYF. The CDR3 DNA reads as TGTGCCAGCAGCTCGTACGGGACGGGTACCTACGAGCAGTACTTC.